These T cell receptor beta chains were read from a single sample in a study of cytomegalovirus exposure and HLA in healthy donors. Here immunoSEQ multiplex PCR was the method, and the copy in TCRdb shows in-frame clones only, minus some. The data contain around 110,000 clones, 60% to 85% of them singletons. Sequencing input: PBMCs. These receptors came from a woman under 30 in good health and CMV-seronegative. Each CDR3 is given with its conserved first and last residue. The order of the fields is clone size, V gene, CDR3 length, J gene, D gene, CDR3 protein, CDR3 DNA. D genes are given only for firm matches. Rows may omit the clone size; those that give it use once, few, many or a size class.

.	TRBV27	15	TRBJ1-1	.	CASSLSEGIDTEAFF	TGTGCCAGCAGTTTATCGGAGGGTATCGACACTGAAGCTTTCTTT
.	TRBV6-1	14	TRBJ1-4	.	CASHMGGPDEKLFF	TGTGCCAGTCACATGGGGGGGCCAGATGAAAAACTGTTTTTT
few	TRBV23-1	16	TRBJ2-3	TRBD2	CASSLAGDIRTDTQYF	TGCGCCAGCAGTCTAGCGGGGGATATCCGCACAGATACGCAGTATTTT
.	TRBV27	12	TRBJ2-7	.	CASSPNSGEQYF	TGTGCCAGCAGTCCAAACTCGGGCGAGCAGTACTTC
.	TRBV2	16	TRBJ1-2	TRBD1	CASSESVQGANYGYTF	TGTGCCAGCAGTGAATCTGTCCAGGGGGCTAACTATGGCTACACCTTC
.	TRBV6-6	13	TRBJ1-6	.	CASSEWGGSPLHF	TGTGCCAGCAGTGAGTGGGGGGGTTCACCCCTCCACTTT
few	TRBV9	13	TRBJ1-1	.	CASSVGRNTEAFF	TGTGCCAGCAGCGTAGGCAGGAACACTGAAGCTTTCTTT
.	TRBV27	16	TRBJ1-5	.	CASRPRSWAPNQPQHF	TGTGCCAGCAGGCCCCGCTCCTGGGCCCCCAATCAGCCCCAGCATTTT
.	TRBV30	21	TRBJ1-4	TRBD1	CAWSVAVGWTGDLATNEKLFF	TGTGCCTGGAGTGTGGCCGTTGGATGGACAGGCGATTTAGCAACTAATGAAAAACTGTTTTTT
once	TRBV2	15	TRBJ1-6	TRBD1	CASSGRQGPWSPLHF	TGTGCCAGCAGTGGTAGACAGGGGCCCTGGTCACCCCTCCACTTT
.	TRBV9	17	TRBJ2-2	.	CASSAQQIYGDTGELFF	TGTGCCAGCAGCGCGCAACAGATCTATGGTGACACCGGGGAGCTGTTTTTT
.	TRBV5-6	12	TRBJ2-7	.	CASSHSAYEQYF	TGTGCCAGCAGCCACTCCGCTTACGAGCAGTACTTC
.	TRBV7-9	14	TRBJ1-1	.	CASTQLGGGTEAFF	TGTGCCAGCACCCAACTGGGAGGGGGCACTGAAGCTTTCTTT
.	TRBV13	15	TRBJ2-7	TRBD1	CASSPGTDNSYEQYF	TGTGCCAGCAGCCCCGGGACAGATAACTCCTACGAGCAGTACTTC
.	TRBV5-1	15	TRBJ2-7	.	CASRPVRGGVYEQYF	TGCGCCAGCCGCCCGGTGAGGGGGGGTGTCTACGAGCAGTACTTC
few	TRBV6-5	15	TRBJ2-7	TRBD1	CASSYSGQGYYEQYF	TGTGCCAGCAGTTACTCCGGACAGGGATACTACGAGCAGTACTTC